This T cell receptor (beta chain) was identified during a study of blood T cell repertoires in COVID-19. On the study more broadly: The origin of the acute and convalescent COVID-19 samples was the United States, Italy and Spain.

Methods used by the authors: Amplification from reference gene primers served as the basis for estimated nucleated cell counts. Assay: immunoSEQ multiplex PCR; the TCRdb copy retains only in-frame clones and omits some. The DNA was the basis for D and trimming; V, J and clone size are from that table. In the table there are some 130,000 clones, approximately 74% of which are singletons. The CDR3 contains 14 residues. Germline CDR1 reads SGHRS; CDR2 reads YFSETQ. V was clipped by 3 bases and J by 0 bases, with 9 bases between them. The source material was peripheral blood. The genes are TRBV5-1 and TRBJ2-5; tentatively, D is TRBD1 (6 bases). This sequence originates from a woman aged 70-85 years with acute or convalescent COVID-19. The CDR3 DNA reads TGCGCCAGCAGCTCCGGACAGTACCAAGAGACCCAGTACTTC. It yields the protein CASSSGQYQETQYF.